This TCR beta chain was retrieved from a study of long-term antiretroviral therapy in people with HIV. Trimming removed 3 bases at V and 4 bases at J, with 15 bases between. This CDR3 is 16 amino acids long. Germline V CDR1 and CDR2: KGHSH, LQKENI. This was the immunoSEQ v3.0 assay at survey level. The assay was immunoSEQ multiplex PCR, and TCRdb's table has in-frame clones only and misses some. The sample yields over 25,000 clones, around nine tenths seen once. The input for sequencing was unsorted PBMCs, taken 0.5 years after starting antiretroviral therapy. The sequence was collected from a woman younger than 30 with HIV. V usage is TRBV18 and J usage is TRBJ2-2, with D tentatively TRBD1 (6 bases). The CDR3 DNA reads TGTGCCAGCTCACCGTCGACAGGTACCCTCACCGGGGAGCTGTTTTTT. Encoded protein: CASSPSTGTLTGELFF.